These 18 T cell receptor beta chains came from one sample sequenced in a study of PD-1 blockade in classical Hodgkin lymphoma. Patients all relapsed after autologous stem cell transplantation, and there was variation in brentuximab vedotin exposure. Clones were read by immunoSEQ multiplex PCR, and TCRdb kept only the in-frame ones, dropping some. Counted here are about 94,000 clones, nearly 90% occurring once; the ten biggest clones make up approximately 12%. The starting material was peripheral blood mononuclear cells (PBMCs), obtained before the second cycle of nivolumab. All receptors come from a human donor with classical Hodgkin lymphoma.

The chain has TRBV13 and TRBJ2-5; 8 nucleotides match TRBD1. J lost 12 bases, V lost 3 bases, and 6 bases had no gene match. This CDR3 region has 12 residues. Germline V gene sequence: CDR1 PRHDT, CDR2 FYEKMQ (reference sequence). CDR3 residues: CASSLKWTGKYF. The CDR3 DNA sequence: TGTGCCAGCAGCTTGAAGTGGACAGGGAAGTACTTC.

As DNA, the CDR3 is TGTGCCAGCAGCCACCGCTCCCGGGACAGGGGGCCCTACGAGCAGTACTTC. Translation gives CASSHRSRDRGPYEQYF. This chain links TRBV7-9 with TRBJ2-7; 12 bases fit TRBD1. The CDR3 runs 17 residues. Trimming cost V 5 bases and J 2 bases; bases outside gene matches: 10. Germline loops: CDR1 SEHNR, CDR2 FQNEAQ (reference sequence).

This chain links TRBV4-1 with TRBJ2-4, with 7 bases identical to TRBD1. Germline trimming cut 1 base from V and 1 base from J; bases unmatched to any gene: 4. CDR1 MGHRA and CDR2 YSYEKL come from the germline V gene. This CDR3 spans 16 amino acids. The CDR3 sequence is CASSQVGRGAKNIQYF. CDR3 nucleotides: TGCGCCAGCAGCCAAGTAGGCAGGGGGGCCAAAAACATTCAGTACTTC.

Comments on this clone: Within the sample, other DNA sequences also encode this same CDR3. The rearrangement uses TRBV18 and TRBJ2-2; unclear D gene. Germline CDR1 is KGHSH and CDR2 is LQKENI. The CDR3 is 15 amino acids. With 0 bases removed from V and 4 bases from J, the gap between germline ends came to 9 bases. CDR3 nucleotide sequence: TGTGCCAGCTCACCACCAACAGCTCCCACCGGGGAGCTGTTTTTT. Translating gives CASSPPTAPTGELFF. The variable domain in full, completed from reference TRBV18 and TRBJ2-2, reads NAGVMQNPRHLVRRRGQEARLRCSPMKGHSHVYWYRQLPEEGLKFMVYLQKENIIDESGMPKERFSAEFPKEGPSILRIQQVVRGDSAAYFCASSPPTAPTGELFFGEGSRLTVL.

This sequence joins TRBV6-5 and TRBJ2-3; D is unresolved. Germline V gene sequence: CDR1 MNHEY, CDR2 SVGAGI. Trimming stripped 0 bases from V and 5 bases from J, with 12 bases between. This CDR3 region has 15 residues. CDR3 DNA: TGTGCCAGCAGTTACTCAGTTAGCTACGGAGATACGCAGTATTTT. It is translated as CASSYSVSYGDTQYF.

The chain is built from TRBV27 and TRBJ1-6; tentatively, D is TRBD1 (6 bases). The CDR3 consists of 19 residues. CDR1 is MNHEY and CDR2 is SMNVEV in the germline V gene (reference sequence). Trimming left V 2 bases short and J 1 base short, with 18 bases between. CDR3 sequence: CASSLPPGLGGSYNSPLHF. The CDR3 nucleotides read TGTGCCAGCAGTTTACCCCCAGGCCTAGGGGGGTCCTATAATTCACCCCTCCACTTT.

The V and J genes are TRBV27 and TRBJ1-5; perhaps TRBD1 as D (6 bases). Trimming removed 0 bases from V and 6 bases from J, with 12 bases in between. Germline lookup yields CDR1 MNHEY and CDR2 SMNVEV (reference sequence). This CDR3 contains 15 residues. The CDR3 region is CASSLSNRVGQPQHF. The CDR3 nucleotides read TGTGCCAGCAGTTTATCGAACAGGGTAGGTCAGCCCCAGCATTTT.

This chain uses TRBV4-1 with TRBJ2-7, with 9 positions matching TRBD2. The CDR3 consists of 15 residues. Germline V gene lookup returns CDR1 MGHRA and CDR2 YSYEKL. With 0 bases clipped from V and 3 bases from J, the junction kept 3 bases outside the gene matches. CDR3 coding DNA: TGCGCCAGCAGCCAAGAGGGGCGGGGGGGCTACGAGCAGTACTTC. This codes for CASSQEGRGGYEQYF.

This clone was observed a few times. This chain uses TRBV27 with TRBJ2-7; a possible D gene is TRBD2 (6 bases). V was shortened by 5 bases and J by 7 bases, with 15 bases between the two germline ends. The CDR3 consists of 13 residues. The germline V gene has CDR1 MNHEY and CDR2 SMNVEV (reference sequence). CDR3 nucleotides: TGTGCCAGCAGTCAGCAGGGACTGTGGGAGCAGTACTTC. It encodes CASSQQGLWEQYF.

The chain's CDR3 is CASSVPTSGAYEQYF. Written as DNA, the CDR3 is TGTGCCAGCAGCGTCCCGACTAGCGGGGCATACGAGCAGTACTTC. The chain carries TRBV6-1 and TRBJ2-7; TRBD2 matches 11 bases. The CDR3 totals 15 residues. The V gene's germline CDR1 is MNHNS and CDR2 SASEGT. Trimming removed 6 bases from V and 4 bases from J; junction bases left unmatched: 8.

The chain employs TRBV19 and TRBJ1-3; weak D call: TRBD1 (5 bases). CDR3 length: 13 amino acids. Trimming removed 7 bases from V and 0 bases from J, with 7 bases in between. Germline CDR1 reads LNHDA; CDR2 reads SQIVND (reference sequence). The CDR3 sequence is CASTGHSGNTIYF. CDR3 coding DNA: TGTGCCAGTACAGGGCACTCTGGAAACACCATATATTTT.

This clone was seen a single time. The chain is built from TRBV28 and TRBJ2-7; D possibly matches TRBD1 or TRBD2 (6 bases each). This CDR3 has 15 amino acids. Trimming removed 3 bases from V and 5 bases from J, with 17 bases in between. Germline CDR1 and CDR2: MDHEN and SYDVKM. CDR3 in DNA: TGTGCCAGCAGTTTGTTGGGGGGCGAGTACGACGAGCAGTACTTC. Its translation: CASSLLGGEYDEQYF.

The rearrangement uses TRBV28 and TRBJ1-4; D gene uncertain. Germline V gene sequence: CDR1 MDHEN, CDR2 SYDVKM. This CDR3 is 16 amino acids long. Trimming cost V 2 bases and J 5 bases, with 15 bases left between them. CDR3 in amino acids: CASSLGRAGENEKLFF. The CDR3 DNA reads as TGTGCCAGCAGTTTAGGTAGGGCCGGCGAAAATGAAAAACTGTTTTTT.

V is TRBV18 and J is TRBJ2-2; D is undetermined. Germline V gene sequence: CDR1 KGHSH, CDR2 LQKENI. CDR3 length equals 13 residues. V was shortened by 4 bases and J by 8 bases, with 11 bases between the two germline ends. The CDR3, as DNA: TGTGCCAGCTCACTTACCACCGATGGGGAGCTGTTTTTT. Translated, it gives CASSLTTDGELFF.

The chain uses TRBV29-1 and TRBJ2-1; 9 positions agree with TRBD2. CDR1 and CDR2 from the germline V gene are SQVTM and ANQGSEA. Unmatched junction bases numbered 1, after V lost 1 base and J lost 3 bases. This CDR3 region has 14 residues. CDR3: CSVEGGGVYNEQFF. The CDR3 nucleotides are TGCAGCGTTGAAGGCGGGGGGGTCTACAATGAGCAGTTCTTC.

The CDR3 protein is CASSLYRNTDTQYF. In DNA form, the CDR3 reads TGTGCCAGCAGCCTATACCGTAACACAGATACGCAGTATTTT. This chain connects TRBV7-2 to TRBJ2-3, with D hard to call. V was cut by 5 bases and J by 2 bases, with 11 bases left in between. Germline assignment: CDR1 SGHTA and CDR2 FQGNSA. CDR3 length: 14 amino acids.

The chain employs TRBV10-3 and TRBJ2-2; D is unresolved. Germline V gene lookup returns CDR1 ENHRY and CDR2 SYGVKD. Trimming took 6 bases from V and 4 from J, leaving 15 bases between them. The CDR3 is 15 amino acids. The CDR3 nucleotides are TGTGCCATCAGATCAATCTCAAATTTCACCGGGGAGCTGTTTTTT. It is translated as CAIRSISNFTGELFF.

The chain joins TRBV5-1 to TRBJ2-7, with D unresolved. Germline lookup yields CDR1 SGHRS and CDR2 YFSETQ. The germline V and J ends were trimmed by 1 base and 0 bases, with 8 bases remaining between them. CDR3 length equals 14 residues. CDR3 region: CASSLLPSSYEQYF. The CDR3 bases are TGCGCCAGCAGCTTGTTGCCTAGCTCCTACGAGCAGTACTTC.